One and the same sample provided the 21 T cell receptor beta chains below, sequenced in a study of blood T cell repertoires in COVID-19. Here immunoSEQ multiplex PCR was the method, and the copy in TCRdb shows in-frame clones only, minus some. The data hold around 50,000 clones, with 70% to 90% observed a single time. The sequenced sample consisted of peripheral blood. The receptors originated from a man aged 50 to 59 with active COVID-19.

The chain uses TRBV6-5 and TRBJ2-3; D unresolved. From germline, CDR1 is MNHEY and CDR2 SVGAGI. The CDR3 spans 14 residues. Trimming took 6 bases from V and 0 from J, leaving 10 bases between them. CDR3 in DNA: TGTGCCAGCAGGGGCAGACCTAGCACAGATACGCAGTATTTT. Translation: CASRGRPSTDTQYF.

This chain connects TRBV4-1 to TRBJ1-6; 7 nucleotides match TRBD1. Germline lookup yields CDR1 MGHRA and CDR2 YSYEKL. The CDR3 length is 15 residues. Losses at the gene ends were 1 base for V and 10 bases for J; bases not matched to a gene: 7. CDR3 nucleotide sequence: TGCGCCAGCAGCCAAGGAAACAGGGGTATCTCACCCCTCCACTTT. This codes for CASSQGNRGISPLHF.

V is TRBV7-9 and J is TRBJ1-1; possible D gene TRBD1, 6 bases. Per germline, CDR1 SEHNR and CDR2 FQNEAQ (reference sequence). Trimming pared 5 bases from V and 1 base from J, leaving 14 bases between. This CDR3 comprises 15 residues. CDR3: CASSPPTGENTEAFF. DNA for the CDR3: TGTGCCAGCAGCCCACCGACAGGAGAGAACACTGAAGCTTTCTTT.

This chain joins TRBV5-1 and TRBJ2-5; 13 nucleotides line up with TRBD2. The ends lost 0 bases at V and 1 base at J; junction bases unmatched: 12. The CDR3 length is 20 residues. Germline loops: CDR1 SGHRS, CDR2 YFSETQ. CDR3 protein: CASSLGVTRLAGGAQETQYF. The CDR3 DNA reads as TGCGCCAGCAGCTTGGGAGTGACCCGACTAGCGGGAGGAGCCCAAGAGACCCAGTACTTC.

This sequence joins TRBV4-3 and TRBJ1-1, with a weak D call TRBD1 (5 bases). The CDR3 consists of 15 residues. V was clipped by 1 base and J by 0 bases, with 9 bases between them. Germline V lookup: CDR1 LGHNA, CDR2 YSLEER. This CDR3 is CASSQGRTLNTEAFF. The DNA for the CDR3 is TGCGCCAGCAGCCAAGGTCGGACATTGAACACTGAAGCTTTCTTT.

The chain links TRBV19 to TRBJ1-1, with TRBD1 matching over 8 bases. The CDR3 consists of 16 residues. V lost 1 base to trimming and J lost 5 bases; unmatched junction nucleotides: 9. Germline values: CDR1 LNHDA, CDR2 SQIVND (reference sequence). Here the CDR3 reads CASSIGRQGAKTEAFF. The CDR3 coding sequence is TGTGCCAGTAGTATAGGAAGGCAGGGGGCTAAAACTGAAGCTTTCTTT.

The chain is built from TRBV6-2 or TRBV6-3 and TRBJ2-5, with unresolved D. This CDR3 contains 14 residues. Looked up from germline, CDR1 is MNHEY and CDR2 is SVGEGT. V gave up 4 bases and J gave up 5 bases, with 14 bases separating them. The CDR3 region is CASSSPRLSETQYF. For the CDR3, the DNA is TGTGCCAGCAGTTCTCCCCGACTGTCGGAGACCCAGTACTTC.

CDR3 sequence: CAQATGRNTGELFF. The CDR3 DNA sequence: TGTGCCCAGGCGACAGGGAGGAACACCGGGGAGCTGTTTTTT. V and J are TRBV2 and TRBJ2-2; 7 positions match TRBD1. V was pared by 11 bases and J by 1 base, with 7 bases of the junction left unmatched. CDR3 size: 14 residues. Germline-derived CDR1 and CDR2 are SNHLY and FYNNEI.

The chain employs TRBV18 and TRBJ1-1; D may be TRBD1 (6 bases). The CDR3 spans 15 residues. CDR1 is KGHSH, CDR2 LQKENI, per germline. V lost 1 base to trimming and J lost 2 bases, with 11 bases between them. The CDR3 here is CASSPQQGDNTEAFF. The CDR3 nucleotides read TGTGCCAGCTCACCACAACAGGGAGATAACACTGAAGCTTTCTTT.

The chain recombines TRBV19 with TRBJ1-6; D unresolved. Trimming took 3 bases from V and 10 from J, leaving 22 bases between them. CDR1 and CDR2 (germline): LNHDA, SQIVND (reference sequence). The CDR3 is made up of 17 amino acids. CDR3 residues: CASSIALSTGSGSPLHF. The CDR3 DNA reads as TGTGCCAGTAGTATTGCCCTTTCGACGGGCTCGGGGTCACCCCTCCACTTT.

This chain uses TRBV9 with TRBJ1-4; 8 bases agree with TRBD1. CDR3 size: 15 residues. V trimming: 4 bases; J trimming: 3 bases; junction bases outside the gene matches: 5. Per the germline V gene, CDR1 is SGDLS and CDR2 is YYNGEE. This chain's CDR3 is CASSWTGTANEKLFF. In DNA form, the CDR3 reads TGTGCCAGCAGCTGGACAGGGACAGCTAATGAAAAACTGTTTTTT. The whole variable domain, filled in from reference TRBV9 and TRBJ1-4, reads DSGVTQTPKHLITATGQRVTLRCSPRSGDLSVYWYQQSLDQGLQFLIQYYNGEERAKGNILERFSAQQFPDLHSELNLSSLELGDSALYFCASSWTGTANEKLFFGSGTQLSVL.

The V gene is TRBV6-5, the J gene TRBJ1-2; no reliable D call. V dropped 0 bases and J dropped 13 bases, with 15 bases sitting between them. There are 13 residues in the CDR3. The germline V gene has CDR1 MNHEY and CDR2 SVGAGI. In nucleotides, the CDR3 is TGTGCCAGCAGTTACTCGAATGGGGAGGAGGCCACCTTC. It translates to CASSYSNGEEATF.

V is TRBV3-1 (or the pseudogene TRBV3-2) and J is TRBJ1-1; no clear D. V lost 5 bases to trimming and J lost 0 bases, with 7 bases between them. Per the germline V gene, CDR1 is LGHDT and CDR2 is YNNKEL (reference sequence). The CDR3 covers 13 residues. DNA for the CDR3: TGTGCCAGCAGCTTAGATTTGAACACTGAAGCTTTCTTT. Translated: CASSLDLNTEAFF.

The chain's CDR3 is CASSLATSGEQFF. The CDR3 coding sequence is TGTGCCAGCAGCTTAGCGACTAGCGGGGAGCAGTTCTTC. The rearrangement uses TRBV7-9 and TRBJ2-1; 10 nucleotides align to TRBD2. Germline CDR1 reads SEHNR; CDR2 reads FQNEAQ (reference sequence). The CDR3 contains 13 residues. V lost 0 bases, J lost 10 bases, and 0 bases stayed unmatched.

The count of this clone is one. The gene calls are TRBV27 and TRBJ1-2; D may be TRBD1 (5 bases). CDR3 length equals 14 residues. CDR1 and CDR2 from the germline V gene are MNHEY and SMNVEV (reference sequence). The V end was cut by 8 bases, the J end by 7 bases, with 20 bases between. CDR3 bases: TGTGCCAGCGGATCCTCCCCAGGGATGCTTGGCTACACCTTC. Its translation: CASGSSPGMLGYTF.

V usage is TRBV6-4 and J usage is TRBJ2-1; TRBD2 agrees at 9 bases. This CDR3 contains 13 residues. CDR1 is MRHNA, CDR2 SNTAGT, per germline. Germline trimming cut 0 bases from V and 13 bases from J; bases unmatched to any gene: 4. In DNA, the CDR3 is TGTGCCAGCAGTGACTCCCTAGCGGGACACCAGTTCTTC. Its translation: CASSDSLAGHQFF.

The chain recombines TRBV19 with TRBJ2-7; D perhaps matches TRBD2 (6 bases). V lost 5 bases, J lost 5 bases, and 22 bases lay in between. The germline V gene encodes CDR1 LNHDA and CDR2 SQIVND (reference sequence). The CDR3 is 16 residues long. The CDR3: CASSDSGGGSGDEQYF. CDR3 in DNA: TGTGCCAGTAGTGATTCCGGTGGGGGGTCCGGGGACGAGCAGTACTTC.

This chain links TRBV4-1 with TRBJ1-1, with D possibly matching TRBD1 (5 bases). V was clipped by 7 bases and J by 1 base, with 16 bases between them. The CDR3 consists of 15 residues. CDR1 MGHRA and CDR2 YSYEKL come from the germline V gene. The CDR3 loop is CASTSRWQGNTEAFF. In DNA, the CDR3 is TGCGCCAGCACCTCAAGGTGGCAGGGGAACACTGAAGCTTTCTTT.

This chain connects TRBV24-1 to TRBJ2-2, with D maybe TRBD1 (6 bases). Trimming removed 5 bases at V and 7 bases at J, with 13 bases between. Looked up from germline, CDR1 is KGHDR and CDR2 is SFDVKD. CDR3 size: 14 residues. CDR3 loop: CATSAYQGSGELFF. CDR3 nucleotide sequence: TGTGCCACCAGTGCCTACCAGGGGAGCGGGGAGCTGTTTTTT.

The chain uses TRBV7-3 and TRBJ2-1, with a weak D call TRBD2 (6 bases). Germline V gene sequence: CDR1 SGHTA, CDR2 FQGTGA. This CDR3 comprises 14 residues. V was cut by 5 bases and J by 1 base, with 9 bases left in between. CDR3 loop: CASSGGVSYNEQFF. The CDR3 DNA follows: TGTGCCAGCAGCGGAGGGGTATCCTACAATGAGCAGTTCTTC.

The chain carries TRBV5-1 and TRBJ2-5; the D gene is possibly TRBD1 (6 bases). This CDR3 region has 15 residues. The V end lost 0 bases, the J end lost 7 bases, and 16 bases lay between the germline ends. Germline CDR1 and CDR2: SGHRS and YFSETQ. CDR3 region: CASSLAPQGPRTQYF. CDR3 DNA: TGCGCCAGCAGCTTGGCCCCACAGGGTCCGCGGACCCAGTACTTC.